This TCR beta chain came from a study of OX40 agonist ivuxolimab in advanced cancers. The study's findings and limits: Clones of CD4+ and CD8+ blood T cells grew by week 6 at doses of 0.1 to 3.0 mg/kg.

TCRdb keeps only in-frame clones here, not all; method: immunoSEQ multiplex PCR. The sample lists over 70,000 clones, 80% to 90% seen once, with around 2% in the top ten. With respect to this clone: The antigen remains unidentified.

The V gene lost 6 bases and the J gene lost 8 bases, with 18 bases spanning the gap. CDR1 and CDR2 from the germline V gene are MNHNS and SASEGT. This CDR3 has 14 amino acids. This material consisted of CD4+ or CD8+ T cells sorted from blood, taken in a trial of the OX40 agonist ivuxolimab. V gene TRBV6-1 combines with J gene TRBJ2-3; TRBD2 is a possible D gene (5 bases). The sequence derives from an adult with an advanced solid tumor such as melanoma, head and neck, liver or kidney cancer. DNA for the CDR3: TGTGCCAGCAGGACGGATGAGGGATGGGGTACGCAGTATTTT. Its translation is CASRTDEGWGTQYF.